The clone carrying this T cell receptor (beta chain) was counted many times. Its antigen remains unidentified. The data derive from a study of Graves' ophthalmopathy and Graves' hyperthyroidism. Study-wide context: Blood was drawn at initial diagnosis, before any treatment. Overall study findings and caveats: The model reached 55% to 71% sensitivity and about 72% specificity for predicting ophthalmopathy progression.

Investigators amplified TCR beta CDR3 regions from RNA transcripts. A first-round RT-PCR used HTBI primers, followed by a second-round multiplex PCR. TCRdb analysed the multiplex PCR reads with MiXCR anew, one entry per CDR3 protein. The sample holds about 620,000 distinct CDR3 sequences, around a fifth seen once. Hyperthyroidism was classified as stable if no ophthalmopathy occurred within 18 months of follow-up. Clinical symptoms and serum thyroxine were used for diagnosis; TRAb, thyroid ultrasound and orbital computed tomography were also relied on. Germline-derived CDR1 and CDR2 are MNHEY and SVGAGI. With 2 bases removed from V and 5 bases from J, the gap between germline ends came to 7 bases. The CDR3 contains 12 residues.

This TCR was recovered from a woman aged 18 to 35 with stable Graves' hyperthyroidism. Some clones in this sample may be carry-over from other donors' samples. The genes are TRBV6-5 and TRBJ2-7, with D uncertain. The specimen sequenced was peripheral blood. The CDR3 DNA follows: TGTGCCAGCAGTTACGTTGGGGACGAGCAGTACTTC. Its protein product is CASSYVGDEQYF.